These 30 T cell receptor beta chains originate from one sample sequenced in a study of T cells after yellow fever vaccination. TCRdb independently ran MiXCR on the 5' RACE reads; one entry per CDR3 protein. The sample lists more than 55,000 distinct CDR3 sequences, approximately 7% occurring once. The sample here was CD8+ T cells sorted from PBMCs, taken 15 days after the yellow fever booster vaccination. These receptors came from a man aged 25 to 40 who received the YFV17D yellow fever vaccine.

This clonotype has ten or more counts. V usage is TRBV10-2 and J usage is TRBJ2-7, with 10 positions matching TRBD2. The CDR3 runs 13 residues. From germline, CDR1 is WSHSY and CDR2 SAAADI. The J segment lost 4 bases and the V segment lost 8 bases, leaving 5 bases of the junction unmatched. In DNA form, the CDR3 reads TGCGCCAGCTCCGGGACTAGCGTGTACGAGCAGTACTTC. Its translation: CASSGTSVYEQYF.

In this sample, this clonotype turned up many times. The chain links TRBV7-9 to TRBJ2-7, with 7 bases aligning to TRBD2. Per germline, CDR1 SEHNR and CDR2 FQNEAQ (reference sequence). The CDR3 is made up of 15 amino acids. The V and J ends lost 4 bases and 2 bases, in that order; junction bases with no gene match: 8. Here the CDR3 reads CASSYPASGTYEQYF. CDR3 sequence (DNA): TGTGCCAGCAGCTACCCCGCTAGCGGTACCTACGAGCAGTACTTC.

This clonotype was detected ten times or more. The J gene is TRBJ2-5, the V gene TRBV14, with 9 positions matching TRBD2. Germline V lookup: CDR1 SGHDN, CDR2 FVKESK. The CDR3 covers 13 residues. The ends lost 8 bases at V and 3 bases at J; junction bases unmatched: 4. The CDR3 region is CASGLAGEETQYF. CDR3 in DNA: TGTGCCAGCGGGTTAGCGGGAGAAGAGACCCAGTACTTC.

A note on this clonotype: This sequence may be a read error, since a much larger clone differs from it by one base. The chain employs TRBV19 and TRBJ2-2; D perhaps matches TRBD2 (6 bases). The germline V and J ends were trimmed by 6 bases and 4 bases, with 18 bases remaining between them. The CDR3 totals 16 residues. The germline CDR1 and CDR2 sequences are LNHDA and SQIVND (reference sequence). The CDR3 sequence is CASSRDWVGGTGELFF. The CDR3 DNA reads TGTGCCAGTAGCCGGGACTGGGTCGGTGGCACCGGGGAGCTGTTTTTT.

This clonotype was counted ten times or more. The V call is TRBV12-3 or TRBV12-4, the J call TRBJ2-3, with D uncertain. The CDR3 spans 13 residues. V was trimmed by 5 bases and J by 2 bases, leaving 8 bases between them. The CDR3 spells CASSAGSTDTQYF. The CDR3 nucleotides are TGTGCCAGCAGTGCCGGGTCCACAGATACGCAGTATTTT.

In this sample, this clonotype turned up many times. The chain combines TRBV29-1 with TRBJ2-7; the D gene is possibly TRBD1 (6 bases). From germline, CDR1 is SQVTM and CDR2 ANQGSEA. V shed 3 bases and J shed 2 bases, with 17 bases lying between them. The CDR3 has 15 amino acids. CDR3 in amino acids: CSVELTGTRPYEQYF. The CDR3 bases are TGCAGCGTTGAGCTCACCGGGACACGACCCTACGAGCAGTACTTC.

Note on this clonotype: A read error may explain this, as a much larger clone is one base away. V is TRBV29-1 and J is TRBJ2-1, with a possible D match to TRBD1 (6 bases). The CDR3 is 10 residues long. Germline CDR1 SQVTM, CDR2 ANQGSEA. CDR3 bases: TGCACCACAGGGTACAATGTGCAGTTCTTC. It codes for CTTGYNVQFF.

The chain uses TRBV1 and TRBJ2-2; the tabulated D call, TRBD1, remains unverified against the DNA. TRBV1 is given as a pseudogene. The CDR3 has 13 residues. The CDR3 coding sequence is TGCACCAGCAGCGAGGACACTTCTGGGGAGCTGTTTTTT. Translated: CTSSEDTSGELFF.

The chain has TRBV9 and TRBJ2-4; D gene unclear. CDR3 length: 16 residues. Germline V CDR1 and CDR2: SGDLS, YYNGEE. V was trimmed by 3 bases and J by 3 bases, leaving 16 bases between them. The chain's CDR3 is CASSADVSGGKNIQYF. The DNA for the CDR3 is TGTGCCAGCAGCGCCGACGTCTCGGGCGGCAAAAACATTCAGTACTTC.

This clonotype has at least ten counts. The gene calls are TRBV5-5 and TRBJ1-4; D is ambiguous. Trimming removed 4 bases from V and 2 bases from J, with 15 bases in between. The germline CDR1 and CDR2 sequences are SGHKS and YYEKEE (reference sequence). CDR3 length: 16 amino acids. Here the CDR3 reads CASSTAPSPTNEKLFF. The CDR3 nucleotides are TGTGCCAGCAGCACGGCACCATCACCGACTAATGAAAAACTGTTTTTT.

This clonotype was observed a few times. The chain is built from TRBV7-6 and TRBJ2-1; D is unclear. Germline CDR1 and CDR2: SGHVS and FNYEAQ. Trimming shortened V by 5 bases and J by 0 bases, and 20 bases separated the two germline ends. This CDR3 has 18 amino acids. The CDR3 DNA reads as TGTGCCAGCAGCCACGGTGTGCTAGACGATAGCTCCTACAATGAGCAGTTCTTC. Encoded protein: CASSHGVLDDSSYNEQFF. Using reference TRBV7-6 and TRBJ2-1 for the parts outside the CDR3, the full variable domain is GAGVSQSPRYKVTKRGQDVALRCDPISGHVSLYWYRQALGQGPEFLTYFNYEAQQDKSGLPNDRFSAERPEGSISTLTIQRTEQRDSAMYRCASSHGVLDDSSYNEQFFGPGTRLTVL.

Points on this clonotype: With a much larger clone just one base away, this may be a read error. The chain combines TRBV20-1 with TRBJ2-7; the D gene is possibly TRBD1 (5 bases). CDR1 DFQATT and CDR2 SNEGSKA come from the germline V gene (reference sequence). The CDR3 is 15 amino acids. The V and J ends lost 0 bases and 3 bases respectively, with 15 bases between them. CDR3 sequence (DNA): TGCAGTGCTAGAGATAGAGTCAGGGCTATCTACGAGCAGTACTTC. Protein product: CSARDRVRAIYEQYF.

This clonotype showed up just a few times. V usage is TRBV28 and J usage is TRBJ2-7; D might be TRBD1 (5 bases). Looked up from germline, CDR1 is MDHEN and CDR2 is SYDVKM. The CDR3 totals 14 residues. V gave up 5 bases and J gave up 3 bases, with 14 bases separating them. The CDR3 DNA is TGTGCCAGCAGTCGCCTAGACAGTTTCTACGAGCAGTACTTC. Protein sequence: CASSRLDSFYEQYF.

The sample holds many counts of this clonotype. The V gene is TRBV7-9, the J gene TRBJ1-2, with D possibly TRBD1 on 5 matching bases. Trimming took 6 bases from V and 6 from J, leaving 17 bases between them. Per the germline V gene, CDR1 is SEHNR and CDR2 is FQNEAQ (reference sequence). The CDR3 extends over 14 amino acids. The CDR3 nucleotides are TGTGCCAGCAGTTTTGGGGCCACACATCATGGCTACACCTTC. It yields the protein CASSFGATHHGYTF.

This clonotype was counted only a few times. The chain combines TRBV27 with TRBJ2-2, with 7 bases fitting TRBD2. Trimming at V came to 1 base and at J to 3 bases, leaving 5 bases not matched to a gene. The CDR3 is 16 amino acids. Germline V gives CDR1 MNHEY, CDR2 SMNVEV (reference sequence). DNA for the CDR3: TGTGCCAGCAGTTTATGGGTCCGGGGGGACACCGGGGAGCTGTTTTTT. Translation gives CASSLWVRGDTGELFF.

V usage is TRBV5-4 and J usage is TRBJ2-2, with D uncertain. V was clipped by 4 bases and J by 8 bases, with 9 bases between them. Germline V gives CDR1 SGHNT, CDR2 YYREEE (reference sequence). This CDR3 spans 12 amino acids. CDR3 in amino acids: CASSGTRGELFF. The CDR3 DNA is TGTGCCAGCAGCGGTACCCGGGGGGAGCTGTTTTTT.

This clonotype showed up many times. The rearrangement links TRBV9 to TRBJ2-4, with a tentative D call TRBD1 (5 bases). This CDR3 comprises 14 residues. Germline loops: CDR1 SGDLS, CDR2 YYNGEE. V was clipped by 3 bases and J by 2 bases, with 9 bases between them. CDR3 sequence: CASSGQGTKNIQYF. DNA for the CDR3: TGTGCCAGCAGCGGCCAGGGAACCAAAAACATTCAGTACTTC.

This clonotype showed up many times. The V gene is TRBV9, the J gene TRBJ2-1; 8 bases match TRBD2. The CDR3 totals 15 residues. CDR1 and CDR2 from the germline V gene are SGDLS and YYNGEE. Trimming removed 2 bases from V and 8 bases from J; junction bases left unmatched: 9. The CDR3 reads CASSVTGTSFDEQFF. The CDR3, as DNA: TGTGCCAGCAGCGTGACCGGGACTAGTTTCGATGAGCAGTTCTTC.

This clonotype was seen ten or more times. The chain combines TRBV12-3 or TRBV12-4 with TRBJ1-4; tentative D call: TRBD1 (5 bases). This CDR3 comprises 15 residues. Trimming cost V 8 bases and J 2 bases, with 15 bases left between them. CDR3 region: CASYFQGWTNEKLFF. The CDR3 DNA is TGTGCCAGCTACTTCCAGGGATGGACTAATGAAAAACTGTTTTTT.

About this clonotype itself: With a much larger clone just one base away, this may be a read error. The chain has TRBV12-5 and TRBJ2-7; possible D gene TRBD1, 6 bases. This CDR3 spans 13 amino acids. CDR1 and CDR2 (germline): LGHNT, FRNRAP. CDR3 in amino acids: CASEEGGTYGQYF. The CDR3 region has the DNA TGTGCTAGTGAAGAAGGGGGTACCTACGGGCAGTACTTC.

This clonotype was observed many times. V usage is TRBV7-2 and J usage is TRBJ1-1; no firm D call. The germline V and J ends were trimmed by 2 bases and 1 base, with 8 bases remaining between them. Germline lookup yields CDR1 SGHTA and CDR2 FQGNSA. The CDR3 spans 14 residues. CDR3 coding DNA: TGTGCCAGCAGCTTAATCCATAGGAACACTGAAGCTTTCTTT. Amino acids: CASSLIHRNTEAFF.

This clonotype was observed at least ten times. The chain employs TRBV14 and TRBJ2-5; TRBD1 agrees at 9 bases. The CDR3 sequence is 15 residues long. With V trimmed by 1 base and J by 4 bases, 4 bases remained unmatched. Germline assignment: CDR1 SGHDN and CDR2 FVKESK. The CDR3 sequence: CASSQVGDRAETQYF. CDR3 nucleotide sequence: TGTGCCAGCAGCCAAGTGGGGGACAGGGCAGAGACCCAGTACTTC.

This clonotype was picked up a small number of times. V is TRBV4-3 and J is TRBJ2-5; 11 nucleotides agree with TRBD2. Germline trimming cut 0 bases from V and 1 base from J; bases unmatched to any gene: 1. From germline, CDR1 is LGHNA and CDR2 YSLEER. The CDR3 has 16 residues. CDR3 amino acids: CASSQEGTSGQETQYF. The CDR3 DNA follows: TGCGCCAGCAGCCAAGAAGGGACTAGCGGCCAAGAGACCCAGTACTTC.

Comments on this clonotype: With a much larger clone just one base away, this may be a read error. This chain uses TRBV4-3 with TRBJ2-1; maybe TRBD2 (6 bases). The CDR3 has 13 amino acids. Germline assignment: CDR1 LGHNA and CDR2 YSLEER. This chain's CDR3 is CASSLLAHNEKFF. CDR3 sequence (DNA): TGCGCCAGCAGCTTACTAGCCCACAATGAGAAGTTCTTC.

This clonotype was seen at least ten times. The chain couples TRBV7-6 to TRBJ2-7; 9 bases align to TRBD2. The J segment lost 3 bases and the V segment lost 6 bases, leaving 9 bases of the junction unmatched. Germline V gene sequence: CDR1 SGHVS, CDR2 FNYEAQ. This CDR3 is 15 amino acids long. Here the CDR3 reads CASSPSGRPLYEQYF. CDR3 sequence (DNA): TGTGCCAGCAGTCCCAGCGGGAGGCCCCTCTACGAGCAGTACTTC. Supplemented by reference TRBV7-6 and TRBJ2-7, the full variable domain reads GAGVSQSPRYKVTKRGQDVALRCDPISGHVSLYWYRQALGQGPEFLTYFNYEAQQDKSGLPNDRFSAERPEGSISTLTIQRTEQRDSAMYRCASSPSGRPLYEQYFGPGTRLTVT.

This clonotype was detected ten times or more. The chain joins TRBV20-1 to TRBJ2-7; maybe TRBD1 (6 bases). Looked up from germline, CDR1 is DFQATT and CDR2 is SNEGSKA (reference sequence). V dropped 4 bases and J dropped 0 bases, with 13 bases sitting between them. This CDR3 region has 14 residues. The CDR3 is CSATGERSSYEQYF. Written as DNA, the CDR3 is TGCAGTGCTACAGGGGAGAGGAGCTCCTACGAGCAGTACTTC.

About this clonotype: One end of the junction is discordant with germline, which a read error may explain. The chain uses TRBV5-6 and TRBJ2-3; 13 nucleotides match TRBD2. Germline CDR1 and CDR2: SGHDT and YYEEEE. The length of the CDR3 is 18 residues. CDR3 bases: TGTGCCAGCAGCTTTGCCCTGGGACTAGCGGGAACCGCAGAAACGCAGTATTTT. Its translation: CASSFALGLAGTAETQYF. The variable domain in full, completed from reference TRBV5-6 and TRBJ2-3, reads DAGVTQSPTHLIKTRGQQVTLRCSPKSGHDTVSWYQQALGQGPQFIFQYYEEEERQRGNFPDRFSGHQFPNYSSELNVNALLLGDSALYLCASSFALGLAGTAETQYFGPGTRLTVL.

Many counts were recorded for this clonotype. The J gene is TRBJ1-2, the V gene TRBV5-6, with D possibly matching TRBD1 (5 bases). Germline-derived CDR1 and CDR2 are SGHDT and YYEEEE. V lost 6 bases and J 4 bases, leaving 19 bases between the germline ends. CDR3 length: 15 amino acids. In DNA form, the CDR3 reads TGTGCCAGCACCCAACAGGTCGGGGAATCCTATGGCTACACCTTC. This gives the protein CASTQQVGESYGYTF.

Of note for this clonotype: It may be a read error: a sequence one base away is much more abundant. The chain combines TRBV15 with TRBJ2-1; 11 bases align to TRBD2. The germline V gene encodes CDR1 LNHNV and CDR2 YYDKDF (reference sequence). The CDR3 loop spans 16 amino acids. The CDR3 here is CATTRELAGVYNEQFF. CDR3 bases: TGTGCCACCACCAGAGAACTAGCGGGGGTTTACAATGAGCAGTTCTTC.

The table lists this clonotype with many counts. V gene TRBV28 combines with J gene TRBJ1-1; no firm D call. CDR3 size: 13 residues. Per the germline V gene, CDR1 is MDHEN and CDR2 is SYDVKM. Trimming left V 6 bases short and J 6 bases short, with 14 bases between. CDR3 sequence: CASRPLDSAEAFF. The CDR3 nucleotides are TGTGCCAGCAGACCTCTTGACTCGGCTGAAGCTTTCTTT. The variable domain in full, completed from reference TRBV28 and TRBJ1-1, reads DVKVTQSSRYLVKRTGEKVFLECVQDMDHENMFWYRQDPGLGLRLIYFSYDVKMKEKGDIPEGYSVSREKKERFSLILESASTNQTSMYLCASRPLDSAEAFFGQGTRLTVV.